This T cell receptor beta chain emerged from a study of T cell responses to AZD1222 COVID-19 vaccine. A remark on this clone: The antigen is unknown.

Produced via immunoSEQ multiplex PCR; TCRdb's table is partial and in-frame only. The data contain about 140,000 clones, around nine tenths of them seen just once; the ten biggest clones take up approximately 3.8%. Deletions cut 0 bases from V and 5 bases from J, with 16 bases between. CDR3 length: 16 residues. Germline V gives CDR1 MNHEY, CDR2 SVGAGI. The study, taken as a whole, reports: Without day 14 samples, only post-peak T cell repertoires were studied. Clonal diversity may have been underestimated, and the donors were mostly white British, with more females than males. At study baseline, merely five or six AZD1222 recipients were seropositive.

This rearrangement joins TRBV6-5 to TRBJ2-5, with D tentatively TRBD1 or TRBD2 (6 bases each). The source is an adult who received the AZD1222 COVID-19 vaccine. Sequencing was performed on peripheral blood, taken 28 days after the second AZD1222 dose. The DNA for the CDR3 is TGTGCCAGCAGTTACTCGTATACGGGGGCCGAGGAGACCCAGTACTTC. Residues: CASSYSYTGAEETQYF.